This T cell receptor (beta chain) came from a study of blood T cell repertoires in COVID-19. The CDR3 has 18 residues. J was trimmed by 5 bases and V by 0 bases; bases with no gene match: 14. The germline gives CDR1 SGHDN, CDR2 FVKESK. This table comes from immunoSEQ multiplex PCR, and its TCRdb copy is limited to in-frame clones, with some not included. This sample has roughly 200,000 clones, with 65% to 85% found just once. Sequencing was performed on peripheral blood. This receptor was taken from a man aged 50 to 60 with active or convalescent COVID-19. This sequence joins TRBV14 and TRBJ2-5, with 8 bases aligning to TRBD2. CDR3 DNA sequence: TGTGCCAGCAGCCAAGATTGGGCTAGCGGGCCCCCCCGGGAGACCCAGTACTTC. Amino acids: CASSQDWASGPPRETQYF.